This entry lists 26 T cell receptor beta chains sequenced from one sample in a study of CD8 T cells in ankylosing spondylitis. TCRdb reprocessed the 5' RACE reads via MiXCR and lists one record per CDR3 protein. The sample carries some 7,600 distinct CDR3 sequences, roughly 8% recorded once. Sequenced material: blood, either unsorted or a sorted T cell fraction (not recorded which). The source is a male donor with ankylosing spondylitis or in good health (not recorded which).

This clonotype has at least ten counts. The genes are TRBV9 and TRBJ1-2; D perhaps matches TRBD1 (5 bases). CDR1 is SGDLS and CDR2 is YYNGEE in the germline V gene. Trimming cost V 1 base and J 7 bases, with 14 bases left between them. This CDR3 has 14 amino acids. The CDR3 loop is CASSVHPRASGYTF. CDR3 nucleotides: TGTGCCAGCAGCGTACACCCCAGGGCTAGTGGCTACACCTTC.

The V gene is TRBV21-1, the J gene TRBJ2-3. TRBV21-1 counts as a pseudogene. The CDR3 has 16 residues. DNA for the CDR3: TGTGCCAGCAGCAAGTTGTTGGGACTAGGCACAGATACGCAGTATTTT. This translates into CASSKLLGLGTDTQYF.

This clonotype appeared many times. V usage is TRBV9 and J usage is TRBJ1-5; D not resolved. This CDR3 has 14 residues. The ends were cut back, 0 bases at V and 0 bases at J, with 4 bases in the middle. In germline, CDR1 is SGDLS, CDR2 YYNGEE. The CDR3 loop reads CASSVAGSNQPQHF. The CDR3 DNA reads TGTGCCAGCAGCGTAGCGGGTAGCAATCAGCCCCAGCATTTT.

This clonotype came up a few times. V and J are TRBV9 and TRBJ2-5, with TRBD1 as a possible D gene (6 bases). Germline CDR1 SGDLS, CDR2 YYNGEE. With 3 bases removed from V and 2 bases from J, the gap between germline ends came to 8 bases. The length of the CDR3 is 13 residues. CDR3: CASSADSQETQYF. DNA for the CDR3: TGTGCCAGCAGCGCGGACAGTCAAGAGACCCAGTACTTC.

The CDR3 DNA is TGTGCCAGCAAACCTGAGACAGATACGCAGTATTTT. Protein product: CASKPETDTQYF. The V and J genes are TRBV9 and TRBJ2-3; D ambiguous. Between the trimmed V and J ends, which lost 6 bases and 3 bases, there was a span of 8 bases. The CDR3 length is 12 residues. The germline gives CDR1 SGDLS, CDR2 YYNGEE.

This clonotype ranks as medium-sized (0.01 to 0.1%). This chain joins TRBV21-1 and TRBJ1-4; the D segment call TRBD1 is taken from the table without a DNA check. TRBV21-1 is reported as a pseudogene. The CDR3 is 15 residues long. For the CDR3, the DNA is TGTGCCAGCAGCACCAGGACAGGGCTTGATGAAAAACTGTTTTTT. The encoded protein is CASSTRTGLDEKLFF.

This sequence joins TRBV9 and TRBJ2-1; D may be TRBD1 or TRBD2 (7 bases each). From germline, CDR1 is SGDLS and CDR2 YYNGEE. The CDR3 runs to 14 residues. Trimming cost V 3 bases and J 8 bases, with 15 bases left between them. In DNA form, the CDR3 reads TGTGCCAGCAGCGCCCCAGGGGGGGCGGATGAGCAGTTCTTC. It specifies CASSAPGGADEQFF.

The chain is built from TRBV12-3 or TRBV12-4 and TRBJ1-5, with TRBD1 identical over 8 bases. This CDR3 spans 15 amino acids. With V trimmed by 5 bases and J by 4 bases, 7 bases remained unmatched. The CDR3 nucleotides are TGTGCCAGCAGTCCTACAGGGGGTAGGAATCAGCCCCAGCATTTT. Its translation is CASSPTGGRNQPQHF.

Ten or more counts support this clonotype. The chain couples TRBV9 to TRBJ2-2; D possibly uses TRBD1 or TRBD2 (5 bases each). Looked up from germline, CDR1 is SGDLS and CDR2 is YYNGEE. CDR3 length: 17 residues. Trimming took 1 base from V and 5 from J, leaving 18 bases between them. In nucleotides, the CDR3 is TGTGCCAGCAGCGTAAGCCGGGACCAAAAGAATACCGGGGAGCTGTTTTTT. It is translated as CASSVSRDQKNTGELFF.

This clonotype has only a few counts. The genes are TRBV9 and TRBJ2-5, with no clear D. Germline loops: CDR1 SGDLS, CDR2 YYNGEE. This CDR3 has 14 residues. The germline V and J ends were trimmed by 0 bases and 5 bases, with 11 bases remaining between them. The CDR3 coding sequence is TGTGCCAGCAGCGTAGGCAGCCGTTGGGAGACCCAGTACTTC. It yields the protein CASSVGSRWETQYF.

The table lists this clonotype with many counts. The rearrangement links TRBV9 to TRBJ1-5, with D possibly TRBD1 on 5 matching bases. The CDR3 runs 15 residues. The V end lost 0 bases, the J end lost 6 bases, and 13 bases lay between the germline ends. In germline, CDR1 is SGDLS, CDR2 YYNGEE. In DNA, the CDR3 is TGTGCCAGCAGCGTAGAGGGAGGGGCAGGTCAGCCCCAGCATTTT. The encoded protein is CASSVEGGAGQPQHF. The full variable domain, with the rest looked up from reference TRBV9 and TRBJ1-5, is DSGVTQTPKHLITATGQRVTLRCSPRSGDLSVYWYQQSLDQGLQFLIQYYNGEERAKGNILERFSAQQFPDLHSELNLSSLELGDSALYFCASSVEGGAGQPQHFGDGTRLSIL.

V and J are TRBV9 and TRBJ2-5; D perhaps matches TRBD2 (6 bases). V was trimmed by 0 bases and J by 5 bases, leaving 20 bases between them. Germline CDR1 is SGDLS and CDR2 is YYNGEE. The CDR3 consists of 17 residues. CDR3 DNA: TGTGCCAGCAGCGTAGCGGGAGAACCGATGGGGTGGGAGACCCAGTACTTC. This codes for CASSVAGEPMGWETQYF.

The genes are TRBV9 and TRBJ2-1; D might be TRBD2 (5 bases). The length of the CDR3 is 16 residues. V was shortened by 3 bases and J by 7 bases, with 20 bases between the two germline ends. Germline CDR1 and CDR2: SGDLS and YYNGEE. The DNA for the CDR3 is TGTGCCAGCAGCGAACGACTCTCCGGGATCGGGAATGAGCAGTTCTTC. This sequence encodes CASSERLSGIGNEQFF.

The J gene is TRBJ1-1, the V gene TRBV9, with D uncertain. V was shortened by 0 bases and J by 4 bases, with 10 bases between the two germline ends. CDR3 length equals 14 residues. Germline loops: CDR1 SGDLS, CDR2 YYNGEE. For the CDR3, the DNA is TGTGCCAGCAGCGTAGCCAGGTTGGGCACTGAAGCTTTCTTT. Protein sequence: CASSVARLGTEAFF.

This clonotype is labeled as medium-sized. The chain links TRBV9 to TRBJ2-1; the D is unclear. V was pared by 4 bases and J by 3 bases, with 11 bases between. Per the germline V gene, CDR1 is SGDLS and CDR2 is YYNGEE. CDR3 length: 14 amino acids. CDR3 in amino acids: CASSLTADYNEQFF. The CDR3 DNA reads as TGTGCCAGCAGCCTCACAGCTGACTACAATGAGCAGTTCTTC.

This clonotype turned up a few times. The chain is built from TRBV9 and TRBJ2-3; 9 bases match TRBD2. The CDR3 contains 16 residues. Germline V gene sequence: CDR1 SGDLS, CDR2 YYNGEE. V shed 0 bases, J shed 4 bases, and the junction held 6 bases outside the gene matches. As DNA, the CDR3 is TGTGCCAGCAGCGTAGTTGTTAGCGGGAGCTCAGATACGCAGTATTTT. Its translation: CASSVVVSGSSDTQYF. Full variable domain (missing parts from reference TRBV9 and TRBJ2-3): DSGVTQTPKHLITATGQRVTLRCSPRSGDLSVYWYQQSLDQGLQFLIQYYNGEERAKGNILERFSAQQFPDLHSELNLSSLELGDSALYFCASSVVVSGSSDTQYFGPGTRLTVL.

V and J are TRBV9 and TRBJ2-2, with 9 bases identical to TRBD1. The CDR3 consists of 20 residues. The germline gives CDR1 SGDLS, CDR2 YYNGEE. With 1 base clipped from V and 2 bases from J, the junction kept 15 bases outside the gene matches. CDR3 coding DNA: TGTGCCAGCAGCGTAAACCAAGACTACAGGGGGCACCTAAACACCGGGGAGCTGTTTTTT. This codes for CASSVNQDYRGHLNTGELFF.

This clonotype turned up a few times. The chain uses TRBV9 and TRBJ2-2; maybe TRBD1 (5 bases). The germline gives CDR1 SGDLS, CDR2 YYNGEE. The CDR3 consists of 14 residues. Trimming took 3 bases from V and 4 from J, leaving 10 bases between them. The CDR3 DNA sequence: TGTGCCAGCAGCGGATCAGGGTTCACCGGGGAGCTGTTTTTT. It is translated as CASSGSGFTGELFF.

Many counts were recorded for this clonotype. The chain employs TRBV9 and TRBJ2-1; a weak D match, TRBD1 (8 bases). V was shortened by 4 bases and J by 5 bases, with 22 bases between the two germline ends. Germline CDR1 SGDLS, CDR2 YYNGEE. CDR3 length: 17 amino acids. The DNA of the CDR3 is TGTGCCAGCAGCCCCTGGGGGGGACAGGCAATAAACAATGAGCAGTTCTTC. Its protein product is CASSPWGGQAINNEQFF.

This clonotype was counted a few times. This chain joins TRBV9 and TRBJ2-1, with D perhaps given as TRBD1 or TRBD2 (5 bases each). The CDR3 loop spans 16 amino acids. Trimming removed 4 bases at V and 0 bases at J, with 14 bases between. CDR1 and CDR2 (germline): SGDLS, YYNGEE. DNA for the CDR3: TGTGCCAGCAGCCCCCTTGGGGGACGCTCCTACAATGAGCAGTTCTTC. Its protein product is CASSPLGGRSYNEQFF.

This clonotype is labeled as large. The chain uses TRBV9 and TRBJ2-2; no definite D call. Germline assignment: CDR1 SGDLS and CDR2 YYNGEE. There are 11 residues in the CDR3. V dropped 6 bases and J dropped 4 bases, with 4 bases sitting between them. In DNA form, the CDR3 reads TGTGCCAGCAAAAGCACCGGGGAGCTGTTTTTT. Amino acid sequence: CASKSTGELFF. Full variable domain (rest looked up from reference TRBV9 and TRBJ2-2): DSGVTQTPKHLITATGQRVTLRCSPRSGDLSVYWYQQSLDQGLQFLIQYYNGEERAKGNILERFSAQQFPDLHSELNLSSLELGDSALYFCASKSTGELFFGEGSRLTVL.

This clonotype was counted ten times or more. The chain joins TRBV9 to TRBJ1-2; D gene uncertain. The germline V gene encodes CDR1 SGDLS and CDR2 YYNGEE. The CDR3 contains 12 residues. V was clipped by 5 bases and J by 4 bases, with 9 bases between them. Here the CDR3 DNA reads TGTGCCAGCAGTCAGGCTCTCTATGGCTACACCTTC. It codes for CASSQALYGYTF.

This clonotype appeared a few times. The V and J genes are TRBV9 and TRBJ1-2; TRBD1 might be the D (6 bases). CDR1 SGDLS and CDR2 YYNGEE come from the germline V gene. Between the trimmed V and J ends, which lost 0 bases and 1 base, there was a span of 10 bases. The length of the CDR3 is 15 residues. The CDR3 spells CASSVAEGGNYGYTF. The CDR3 DNA follows: TGTGCCAGCAGCGTAGCTGAGGGGGGTAACTATGGCTACACCTTC.

This clonotype was seen repeatedly, ten times or more. The rearrangement joins TRBV9 to TRBJ2-5; D unresolved. The CDR3 is 16 amino acids. The V gene lost 3 bases and the J gene lost 4 bases, with 19 bases spanning the gap. Germline CDR1 is SGDLS and CDR2 is YYNGEE. CDR3 nucleotides: TGTGCCAGCAGCGCTGAGGACGTCGACCGCCGAGAGACCCAGTACTTC. It yields the protein CASSAEDVDRRETQYF.

This clonotype is categorized as medium-sized (0.01 to 0.1%). The chain carries TRBV9 and TRBJ2-2, with D perhaps TRBD2 (5 bases). Trimming shortened V by 0 bases and J by 1 base, and 7 bases separated the two germline ends. Germline CDR1 SGDLS, CDR2 YYNGEE. The CDR3 is 15 amino acids. CDR3 amino acids: CASSVAGRNTGELFF. CDR3 nucleotide sequence: TGTGCCAGCAGCGTAGCGGGGAGGAACACCGGGGAGCTGTTTTTT.

In its sample, this clonotype was seen many times. The rearrangement uses TRBV9 and TRBJ1-1; possibly TRBD1 for D (6 bases). This CDR3 region has 18 residues. Germline loops: CDR1 SGDLS, CDR2 YYNGEE. The V and J ends lost 3 bases and 2 bases respectively, with 23 bases between them. The chain's CDR3 is CASSDIPEVGGDNTEAFF. CDR3 sequence (DNA): TGTGCCAGCAGCGACATACCCGAGGTGGGGGGCGATAACACTGAAGCTTTCTTT. The full variable domain, rest sourced from reference TRBV9 and TRBJ1-1, is DSGVTQTPKHLITATGQRVTLRCSPRSGDLSVYWYQQSLDQGLQFLIQYYNGEERAKGNILERFSAQQFPDLHSELNLSSLELGDSALYFCASSDIPEVGGDNTEAFFGQGTRLTVV.